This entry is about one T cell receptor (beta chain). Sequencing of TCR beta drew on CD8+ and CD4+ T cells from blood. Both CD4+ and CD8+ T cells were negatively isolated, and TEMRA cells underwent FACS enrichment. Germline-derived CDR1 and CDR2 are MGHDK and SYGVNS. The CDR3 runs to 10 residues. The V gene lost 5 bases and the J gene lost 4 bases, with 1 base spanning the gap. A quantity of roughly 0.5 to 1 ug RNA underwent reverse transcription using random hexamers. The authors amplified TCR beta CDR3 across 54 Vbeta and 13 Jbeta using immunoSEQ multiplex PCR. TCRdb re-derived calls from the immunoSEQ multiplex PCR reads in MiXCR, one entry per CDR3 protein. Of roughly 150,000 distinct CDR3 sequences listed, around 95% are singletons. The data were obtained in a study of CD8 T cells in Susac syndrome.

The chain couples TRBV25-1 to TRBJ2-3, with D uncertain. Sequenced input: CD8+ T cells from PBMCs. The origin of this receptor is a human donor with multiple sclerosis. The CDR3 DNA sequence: TGTGCCAGCAGTTCAGATACGCAGTATTTT. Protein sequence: CASSSDTQYF.